Listed here are 19 T cell receptor beta chains from one sample, sequenced in a study of blood T cell repertoires in COVID-19. Assay used: immunoSEQ multiplex PCR; TCRdb lists only in-frame clones, some missing. This table holds about 150,000 clones, roughly 87% found once. Sample: peripheral blood. The receptors were sampled from a woman aged 45-59 years with acute or convalescent COVID-19.

The chain is built from TRBV5-1 and TRBJ2-7, with 7 bases aligning to TRBD1. The germline V gene encodes CDR1 SGHRS and CDR2 YFSETQ. The V gene end was trimmed by 3 bases and the J gene end by 3 bases; junction bases not matched to a gene: 3. This CDR3 is 13 amino acids long. CDR3 in amino acids: CASSWTGHYEQYF. CDR3 nucleotide sequence: TGCGCCAGCAGCTGGACAGGTCACTACGAGCAGTACTTC.

The count of this clone is one. The chain links TRBV14 to TRBJ2-7; TRBD1 might be the D (5 bases). The CDR3 has 15 residues. Germline CDR1 reads SGHDN; CDR2 reads FVKESK. Trimming took off 0 bases at V and 0 bases at J, with 9 bases between the two ends. The CDR3 DNA sequence: TGTGCCAGCAGCCAAGAGGGGCACAGCTCCTACGAGCAGTACTTC. It specifies CASSQEGHSSYEQYF. Together with reference TRBV14 and TRBJ2-7, the CDR3 gives the full variable domain: EAGVTQFPSHSVIEKGQTVTLRCDPISGHDNLYWYRRVMGKEIKFLLHFVKESKQDESGMPNNRFLAERTGGTYSTLKVQPAELEDSGVYFCASSQEGHSSYEQYFGPGTRLTVT.

The V and J genes are TRBV18 and TRBJ2-3; 9 bases agree with TRBD1. The CDR3 extends over 16 amino acids. V was clipped by 5 bases and J by 3 bases; unmatched bases: 9. Germline CDR1 and CDR2: KGHSH and LQKENI. The CDR3 here is CASSRSTQGATDTQYF. The CDR3 DNA reads as TGTGCCAGCTCAAGGTCTACACAGGGGGCAACAGATACGCAGTATTTT.

This clone appeared a single time. The genes are TRBV7-2 and TRBJ1-1; the D gene is possibly TRBD1 (5 bases). Per the germline V gene, CDR1 is SGHTA and CDR2 is FQGNSA. CDR3 size: 16 residues. Between the trimmed V and J ends, which lost 5 bases and 3 bases, there was a span of 19 bases. The CDR3 DNA follows: TGTGCCAGCAGCCCGGGCGGGCGGGACGGAGACACTGAAGCTTTCTTT. Translating it yields CASSPGGRDGDTEAFF. The full variable domain, rest sourced from reference TRBV7-2 and TRBJ1-1, is GAGVSQSPSNKVTEKGKDVELRCDPISGHTALYWYRQSLGQGLEFLIYFQGNSAPDKSGLPSDRFSAERTGGSVSTLTIQRTQQEDSAVYLCASSPGGRDGDTEAFFGQGTRLTVV.

Of note for this clone: The sample has other DNA sequences that encode this CDR3 too. The V and J genes are TRBV5-6 and TRBJ1-5, with 8 bases fitting TRBD1. The CDR3 extends over 14 amino acids. Germline lookup yields CDR1 SGHDT and CDR2 YYEEEE. V was pared by 3 bases and J by 5 bases, with 4 bases of the junction left unmatched. CDR3 region: CASSYGQGDQPQHF. CDR3 DNA sequence: TGTGCCAGCAGCTACGGACAGGGAGATCAGCCCCAGCATTTT.

V is TRBV6-5 and J is TRBJ2-7, with a tentative D call TRBD1 (5 bases). In germline, CDR1 is MNHEY, CDR2 SVGAGI. Trimming took off 8 bases at V and 3 bases at J, with 14 bases between the two ends. The CDR3 contains 13 residues. CDR3 sequence (DNA): TGTGCCAGCGGTCGGACACCCATCTACGAGCAGTACTTC. It encodes CASGRTPIYEQYF.

The chain uses TRBV30 and TRBJ1-2; TRBD1 might be the D (6 bases). Germline-derived CDR1 and CDR2 are GTSNPN and SVGIG (reference sequence). The CDR3 sequence is 14 residues long. V gave up 0 bases and J gave up 5 bases, with 13 bases separating them. This CDR3 is CAWSVGQLGYGYTF. CDR3 DNA: TGTGCCTGGAGTGTTGGACAGTTGGGGTATGGCTACACCTTC.

The gene calls are TRBV2 and TRBJ2-1; 13 bases agree with TRBD2. The CDR3 is 15 amino acids. V trimming: 3 bases; J trimming: 7 bases; junction bases outside the gene matches: 3. Germline-derived CDR1 and CDR2 are SNHLY and FYNNEI. The CDR3 sequence: CASSDWGLAGNEQFF. The CDR3 DNA is TGTGCCAGCAGTGACTGGGGACTAGCGGGGAATGAGCAGTTCTTC.

V and J are TRBV14 and TRBJ2-3; 8 positions match TRBD1. J lost 6 bases, V lost 4 bases, and 9 bases had no gene match. The CDR3 is 15 amino acids. Germline CDR1 is SGHDN and CDR2 is FVKESK. The CDR3 reads CASSPGQGVSDTQYF. CDR3 nucleotide sequence: TGTGCCAGCAGCCCCGGACAGGGAGTATCCGATACGCAGTATTTT.

This clone has a single count. The rearrangement uses TRBV5-4 and TRBJ1-2; TRBD1 aligns across 8 bases. The CDR3 is 15 amino acids. The germline V gene encodes CDR1 SGHNT and CDR2 YYREEE (reference sequence). V was clipped by 4 bases and J by 5 bases; unmatched bases: 10. The CDR3 DNA sequence: TGTGCCAGCAGCGCACAGACAGGGGATGGGTATGGCTACACCTTC. This encodes CASSAQTGDGYGYTF.

The rearrangement links TRBV5-6 to TRBJ1-6; no firm D call. The V gene's germline CDR1 is SGHDT and CDR2 YYEEEE. Trimming cost V 1 base and J 6 bases, with 17 bases left between them. This CDR3 spans 17 amino acids. The CDR3 bases are TGTGCCAGCAGCTTGCCCTCGGAGGGAGTCGGTAATTCACCCCTCCACTTT. Translated: CASSLPSEGVGNSPLHF.

The rearrangement joins TRBV10-3 to TRBJ1-1; tentatively, D is TRBD1 (6 bases). This CDR3 region has 14 residues. V lost 6 bases and J 0 bases, leaving 11 bases between the germline ends. The germline V gene encodes CDR1 ENHRY and CDR2 SYGVKD. CDR3 protein: CAIRNRDMNTEAFF. The DNA of the CDR3 is TGTGCCATCAGAAACAGGGATATGAACACTGAAGCTTTCTTT.

Remarks on this clone: Other DNA sequences in the sample encode the same CDR3. The chain is built from TRBV7-8 and TRBJ2-3, with D tentatively TRBD1 (5 bases). From germline, CDR1 is SGHVS and CDR2 FQNEAQ. This CDR3 comprises 16 residues. Trimming pared 1 base from V and 0 bases from J, leaving 11 bases between. The CDR3 loop is CASSLVTGSSTDTQYF. The CDR3 nucleotides are TGTGCCAGCAGCTTAGTCACAGGATCTAGCACAGATACGCAGTATTTT.

This clone has only one observation. CDR3 region: CASSESAGAETQYF. As DNA, the CDR3 is TGCGCCAGCAGTGAGTCAGCAGGGGCGGAGACCCAGTACTTC. J is TRBJ2-5 and V is TRBV10-1; a weak D match, TRBD1 (6 bases). Germline CDR1 and CDR2: WNHNN and SYGVQD (reference sequence). The length of the CDR3 is 14 residues. V shed 0 bases and J shed 5 bases, with 10 bases lying between them.

This sequence joins TRBV24-1 and TRBJ2-2, with D maybe TRBD2 (6 bases). Germline CDR1 KGHDR, CDR2 SFDVKD. The CDR3 runs 13 residues. Trimming took off 7 bases at V and 6 bases at J, with 11 bases between the two ends. The CDR3 DNA follows: TGTGCCACCAGCATGACTAGACCCGGGGAGCTGTTTTTT. This encodes CATSMTRPGELFF.

The V and J genes are TRBV9 and TRBJ2-1; D may be TRBD2 (6 bases). The CDR3 extends over 16 amino acids. Germline CDR1 and CDR2: SGDLS and YYNGEE. Trimming stripped 0 bases from V and 7 bases from J, with 17 bases between. The CDR3 sequence: CASSVGGADGLNEQFF. As DNA, the CDR3 is TGTGCCAGCAGCGTAGGCGGGGCCGACGGACTTAATGAGCAGTTCTTC.

V usage is TRBV27 and J usage is TRBJ1-2, with TRBD1 matching over 8 bases. V was clipped by 5 bases and J by 6 bases; unmatched bases: 5. The CDR3 contains 13 residues. Germline CDR1 reads MNHEY; CDR2 reads SMNVEV (reference sequence). Here the CDR3 reads CASSPKDRDGYTF. In nucleotides, the CDR3 is TGTGCCAGCAGTCCCAAGGACAGGGATGGCTACACCTTC.

The chain combines TRBV6-6 with TRBJ1-1, with 9 bases aligning to TRBD1. This CDR3 has 14 amino acids. The ends lost 2 bases at V and 3 bases at J; junction bases unmatched: 1. CDR1 is MNHNY, CDR2 SVGAGI, per germline (reference sequence). The CDR3 DNA reads TGTGCCAGCAGTTACCGGGACAGGGACACTGAAGCTTTCTTT. Its translation is CASSYRDRDTEAFF.

The chain joins TRBV3-1 (or the pseudogene TRBV3-2) to TRBJ2-2, with D perhaps TRBD1 (6 bases). CDR1 LGHDT and CDR2 YNNKEL come from the germline V gene (reference sequence). The CDR3 has 16 amino acids. Trimming stripped 5 bases from V and 0 bases from J, with 13 bases between. The CDR3 is CASSLTGTTNTGELFF. In nucleotides, the CDR3 is TGTGCCAGCAGCTTAACCGGGACAACGAACACCGGGGAGCTGTTTTTT.